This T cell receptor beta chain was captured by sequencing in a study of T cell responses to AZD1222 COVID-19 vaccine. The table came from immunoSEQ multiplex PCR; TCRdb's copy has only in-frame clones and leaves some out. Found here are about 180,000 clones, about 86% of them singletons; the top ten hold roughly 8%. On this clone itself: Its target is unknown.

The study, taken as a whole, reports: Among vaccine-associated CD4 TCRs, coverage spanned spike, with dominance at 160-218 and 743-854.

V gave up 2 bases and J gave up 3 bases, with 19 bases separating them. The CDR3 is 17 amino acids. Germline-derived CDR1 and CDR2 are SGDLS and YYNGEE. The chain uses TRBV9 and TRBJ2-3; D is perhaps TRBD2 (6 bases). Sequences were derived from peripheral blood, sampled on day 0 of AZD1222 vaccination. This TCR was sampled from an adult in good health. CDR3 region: CASSVSGSAVGTDTQYF. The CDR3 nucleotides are TGTGCCAGCAGCGTTAGCGGTTCGGCGGTGGGGACAGATACGCAGTATTTT.